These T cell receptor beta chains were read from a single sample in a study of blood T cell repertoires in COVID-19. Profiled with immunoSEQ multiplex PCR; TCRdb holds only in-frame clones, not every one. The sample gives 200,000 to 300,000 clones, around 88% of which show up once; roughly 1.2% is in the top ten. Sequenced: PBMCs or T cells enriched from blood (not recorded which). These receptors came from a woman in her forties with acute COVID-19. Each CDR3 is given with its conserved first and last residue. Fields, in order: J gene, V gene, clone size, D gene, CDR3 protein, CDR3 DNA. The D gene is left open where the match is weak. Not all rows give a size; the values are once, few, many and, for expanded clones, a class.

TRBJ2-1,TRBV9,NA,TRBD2,CASSTETSGSYYEQFF,TGTGCCAGCAGCACCGAGACTAGCGGGAGTTATTATGAGCAGTTCTTC
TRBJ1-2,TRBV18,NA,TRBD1,CASSPPGQDTNYGYTF,TGTGCCAGCTCACCACCTGGACAGGACACCAACTATGGCTACACCTTC
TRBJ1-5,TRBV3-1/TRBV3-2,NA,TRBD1,CASSPTGGINQPQHF,TGTGCCAGCAGCCCAACAGGGGGAATCAATCAGCCCCAGCATTTT
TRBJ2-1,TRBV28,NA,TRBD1,CASSLLGQGRYNEQFF,TGTGCCAGCAGTTTATTAGGACAGGGCCGCTACAATGAGCAGTTCTTC
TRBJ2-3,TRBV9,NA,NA,CASSAEEDTQYF,TGTGCCAGCAGCGCCGAAGAGGATACGCAGTATTTT
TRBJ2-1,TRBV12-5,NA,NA,CASVRGSSYNEQFF,TGTGCTAGTGTCCGGGGTAGCTCCTACAATGAGCAGTTCTTC
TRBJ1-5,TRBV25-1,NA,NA,CASSTGNQPQHF,TGTGCCAGCAGCACGGGGAATCAGCCCCAGCATTTT
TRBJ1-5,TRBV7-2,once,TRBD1,CASSLQGDQPQHF,TGTGCCAGCAGCTTGCAGGGGGATCAGCCCCAGCATTTT
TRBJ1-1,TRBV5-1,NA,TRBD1,CASRITGGPEAFF,TGCGCCAGCAGAATTACAGGGGGGCCTGAAGCTTTCTTT
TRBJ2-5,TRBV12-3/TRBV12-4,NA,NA,CASSLGESGTQYF,TGTGCCAGCAGTTTAGGGGAAAGCGGGACCCAGTACTTC
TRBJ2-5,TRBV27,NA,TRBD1,CASSQRDRESTQYF,TGTGCCAGCAGTCAGAGGGACAGGGAGTCTACCCAGTACTTC
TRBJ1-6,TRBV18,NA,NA,CASSPRTETPLHF,TGTGCCAGCTCACCACGGACAGAGACACCCCTCCACTTT
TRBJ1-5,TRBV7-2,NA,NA,CASSLSTVANQPQHF,TGTGCCAGCAGCTTGTCGACAGTGGCCAATCAGCCCCAGCATTTT
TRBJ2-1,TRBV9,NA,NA,CASSVVWGWEQFF,TGTGCCAGCAGCGTAGTGTGGGGCTGGGAGCAGTTCTTC
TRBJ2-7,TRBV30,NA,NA,CAWSGWAFSYEQYF,TGTGCCTGGAGTGGTTGGGCGTTCTCCTACGAGCAGTACTTC
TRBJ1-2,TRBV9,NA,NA,CASSSGQRAFHYTF,TGTGCCAGCAGCTCAGGACAGCGCGCTTTCCACTACACCTTC
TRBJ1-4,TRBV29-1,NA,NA,CSVWSGEKLFF,TGCAGCGTGTGGTCCGGGGAAAAACTGTTTTTT
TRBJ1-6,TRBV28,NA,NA,CASSLSSLSYNSPLHF,TGTGCCAGCAGTTTATCCAGTCTCTCCTATAATTCACCCCTCCACTTT
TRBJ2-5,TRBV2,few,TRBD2,CASSVLAGGWETQYF,TGTGCCAGCAGTGTTCTAGCGGGAGGGTGGGAGACCCAGTACTTC
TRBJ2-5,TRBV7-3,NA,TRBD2,CASSLSRGEETQYF,TGTGCCAGCAGCTTATCGCGGGGGGAAGAGACCCAGTACTTC
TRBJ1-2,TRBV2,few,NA,CASSVRAGLYGYTF,TGTGCCAGCAGTGTTAGGGCAGGGTTGTATGGCTACACCTTC
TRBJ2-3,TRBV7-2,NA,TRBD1,CASSLARRTGTADTQYF,TGTGCCAGCAGCTTGGCAAGGCGGACAGGGACCGCAGATACGCAGTATTTT
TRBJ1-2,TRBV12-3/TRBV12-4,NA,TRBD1,CASRDRESYGYTF,TGTGCCAGCCGGGACAGAGAATCCTATGGCTACACCTTC
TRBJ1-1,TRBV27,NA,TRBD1,CASSFVRGQTEAFF,TGTGCCAGCAGTTTTGTCAGGGGGCAAACTGAAGCTTTCTTT
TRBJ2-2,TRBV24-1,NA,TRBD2,CATSRLAGAFGGELFF,TGTGCCACCAGTCGGCTAGCGGGAGCTTTCGGCGGGGAGCTGTTTTTT
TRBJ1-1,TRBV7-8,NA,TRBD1,CASSRGDRGLGGNTEAFF,TGTGCCAGCAGCCGTGGGGACAGGGGGCTGGGTGGGAACACTGAAGCTTTCTTT
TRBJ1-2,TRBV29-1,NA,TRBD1,CSVVRQGLGYTF,TGCAGCGTTGTGCGACAGGGGCTTGGCTACACCTTC
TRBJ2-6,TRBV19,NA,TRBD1,CASSRLGQPSGANVLTF,TGTGCCAGTAGTAGGCTGGGACAGCCCTCTGGGGCCAACGTCCTGACTTTC
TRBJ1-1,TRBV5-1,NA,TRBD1,CASSRGQLALNTEAFF,TGCGCCAGCAGCCGGGGACAGCTAGCCTTGAACACTGAAGCTTTCTTT
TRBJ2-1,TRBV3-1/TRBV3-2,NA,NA,CASGPGLKRRTPYNEQFF,TGTGCCAGCGGCCCGGGACTGAAAAGAAGAACTCCCTACAATGAGCAGTTCTTC
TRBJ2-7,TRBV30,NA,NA,CAWSVGTLYEQYF,TGTGCCTGGAGTGTGGGGACACTCTACGAGCAGTACTTC
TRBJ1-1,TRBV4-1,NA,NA,CASSQEYWQGPFF,TGCGCCAGCAGCCAAGAGTATTGGCAGGGGCCCTTCTTT
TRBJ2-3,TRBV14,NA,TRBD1,CASSQRTGGSDTQYF,TGTGCCAGCAGCCAAAGGACAGGGGGCTCAGATACGCAGTATTTT
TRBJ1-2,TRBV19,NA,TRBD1,CASSTYAGQGYGYTF,TGTGCCAGTAGTACCTACGCGGGACAGGGCTATGGCTACACCTTC
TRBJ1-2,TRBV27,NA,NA,CASSFGGGDGYTF,TGTGCCAGCAGTTTCGGCGGTGGAGATGGCTACACCTTC
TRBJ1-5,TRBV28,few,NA,CASTIDRRSFPRQPQHF,TGTGCCAGCACTATCGACCGTCGGAGCTTTCCTCGTCAGCCCCAGCATTTT
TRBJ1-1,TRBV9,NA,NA,CASSSRDSNTEAFF,TGTGCCAGCAGCTCGAGGGACTCGAACACTGAAGCTTTCTTT
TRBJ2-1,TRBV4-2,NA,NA,CASSRDWNEQFF,TGTGCCAGCAGCCGGGACTGGAATGAGCAGTTCTTC
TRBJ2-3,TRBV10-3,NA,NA,CAISERYGGADTQYF,TGTGCCATCAGTGAACGGTACGGGGGTGCGGATACGCAGTATTTT
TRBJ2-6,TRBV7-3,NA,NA,CASSERPVGASGANVLTF,TGTGCCAGCAGCGAACGCCCCGTAGGGGCCTCTGGGGCCAACGTCCTGACTTTC
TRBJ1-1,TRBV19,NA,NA,CASTGPWAFF,TGTGCCAGTACCGGTCCCTGGGCTTTCTTT
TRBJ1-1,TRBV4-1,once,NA,CASSQGPGRNTEAFF,TGCGCCAGCAGCCAAGGACCAGGCAGAAACACTGAAGCTTTCTTT
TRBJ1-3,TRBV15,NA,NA,CATSSFRELSGNTIYF,TGTGCCACCAGCAGCTTCCGGGAACTCTCTGGAAACACCATATATTTT
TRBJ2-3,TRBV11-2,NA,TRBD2,CASSFSGGTDTQYF,TGTGCCAGCAGCTTTTCGGGAGGTACAGATACGCAGTATTTT
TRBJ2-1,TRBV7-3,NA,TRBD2,CASSAAGGEGEQFF,TGTGCCAGCAGCGCAGCGGGAGGTGAGGGTGAGCAGTTCTTC
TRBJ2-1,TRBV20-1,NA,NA,CSASRGNEQFF,TGCAGTGCTAGTCGGGGTAATGAGCAGTTCTTC
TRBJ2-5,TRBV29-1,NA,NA,CSTAQRTPIEAQYF,TGCAGCACCGCCCAGAGGACTCCGATAGAGGCCCAGTACTTC
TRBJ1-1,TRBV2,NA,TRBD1,CASSLTGTENTEAFF,TGTGCCAGCAGTTTGACCGGGACAGAAAACACTGAAGCTTTCTTT
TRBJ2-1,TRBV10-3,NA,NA,CAISQYNEQFF,TGTGCCATCAGTCAATACAATGAGCAGTTCTTC
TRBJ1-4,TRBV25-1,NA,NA,CASSGYVNEKLFF,TGTGCCAGCAGTGGCTATGTGAATGAAAAACTGTTTTTT
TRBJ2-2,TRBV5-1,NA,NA,CASSLRTGGGFGELFF,TGCGCCAGCAGCTTAAGGACAGGCGGAGGGTTCGGGGAGCTGTTTTTT
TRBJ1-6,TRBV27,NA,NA,CASSIVRGNNSPLHF,TGTGCCAGCAGTATTGTCAGGGGAAATAATTCACCCCTCCACTTT
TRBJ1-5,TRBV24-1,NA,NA,CATSDRSGLPQHF,TGTGCCACCAGTGACAGGTCAGGGTTGCCCCAGCATTTT